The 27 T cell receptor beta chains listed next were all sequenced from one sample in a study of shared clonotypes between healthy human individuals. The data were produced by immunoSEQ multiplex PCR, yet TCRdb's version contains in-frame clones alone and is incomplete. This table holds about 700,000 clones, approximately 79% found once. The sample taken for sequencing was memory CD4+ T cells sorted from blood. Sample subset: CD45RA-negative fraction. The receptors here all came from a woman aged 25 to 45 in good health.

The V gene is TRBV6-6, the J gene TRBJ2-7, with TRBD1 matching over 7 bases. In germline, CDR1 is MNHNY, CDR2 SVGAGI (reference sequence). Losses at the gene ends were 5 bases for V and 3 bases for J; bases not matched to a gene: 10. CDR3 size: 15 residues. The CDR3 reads CASSPPGTDIYEQYF. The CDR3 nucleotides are TGTGCCAGCAGTCCGCCCGGGACAGATATCTACGAGCAGTACTTC.

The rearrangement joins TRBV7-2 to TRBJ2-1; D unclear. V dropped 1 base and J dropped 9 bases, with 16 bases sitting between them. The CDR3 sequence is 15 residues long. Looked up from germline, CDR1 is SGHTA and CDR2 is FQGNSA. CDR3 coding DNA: TGTGCCAGCAGCTTAGTTGCGTCCCCCGGTATTGAGCAGTTCTTC. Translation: CASSLVASPGIEQFF.

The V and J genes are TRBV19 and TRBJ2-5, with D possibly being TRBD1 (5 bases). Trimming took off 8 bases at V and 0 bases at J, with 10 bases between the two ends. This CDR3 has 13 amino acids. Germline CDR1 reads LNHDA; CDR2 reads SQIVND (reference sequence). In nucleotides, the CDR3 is TGTGCCAGTTCTCACAGGAACCAAGAGACCCAGTACTTC. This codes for CASSHRNQETQYF. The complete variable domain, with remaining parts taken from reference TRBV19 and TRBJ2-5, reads DGGITQSPKYLFRKEGQNVTLSCEQNLNHDAMYWYRQDPGQGLRLIYYSQIVNDFQKGDIAEGYSVSREKKESFPLTVTSAQKNPTAFYLCASSHRNQETQYFGPGTRLLVL.

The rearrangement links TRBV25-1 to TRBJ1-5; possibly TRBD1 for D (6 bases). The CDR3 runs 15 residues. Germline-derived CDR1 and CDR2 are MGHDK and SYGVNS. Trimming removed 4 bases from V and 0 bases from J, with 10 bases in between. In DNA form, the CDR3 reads TGTGCCAGCAGTGCGGGAGGGGGTAGCAATCAGCCCCAGCATTTT. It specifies CASSAGGGSNQPQHF.

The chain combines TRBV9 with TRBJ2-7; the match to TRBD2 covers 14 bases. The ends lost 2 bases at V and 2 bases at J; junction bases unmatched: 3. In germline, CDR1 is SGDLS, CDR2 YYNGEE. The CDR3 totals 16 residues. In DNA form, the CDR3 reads TGTGCCAGCAGCGTGGGGACTAGCGGGAGACCCTACGAGCAGTACTTC. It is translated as CASSVGTSGRPYEQYF. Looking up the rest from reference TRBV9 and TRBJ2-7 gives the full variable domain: DSGVTQTPKHLITATGQRVTLRCSPRSGDLSVYWYQQSLDQGLQFLIQYYNGEERAKGNILERFSAQQFPDLHSELNLSSLELGDSALYFCASSVGTSGRPYEQYFGPGTRLTVT.

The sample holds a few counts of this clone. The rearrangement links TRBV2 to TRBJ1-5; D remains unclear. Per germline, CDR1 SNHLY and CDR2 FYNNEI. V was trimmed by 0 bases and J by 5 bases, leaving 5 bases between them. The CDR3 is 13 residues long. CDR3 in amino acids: CASSEALDQPQHF. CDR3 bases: TGTGCCAGCAGTGAAGCGCTGGATCAGCCCCAGCATTTT.

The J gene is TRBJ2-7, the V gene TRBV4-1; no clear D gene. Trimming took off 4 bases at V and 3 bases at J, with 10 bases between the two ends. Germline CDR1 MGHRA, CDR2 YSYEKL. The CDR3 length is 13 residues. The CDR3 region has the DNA TGCGCCAGCAGCCCCGTCTCGAGCTACGAGCAGTACTTC. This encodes CASSPVSSYEQYF.

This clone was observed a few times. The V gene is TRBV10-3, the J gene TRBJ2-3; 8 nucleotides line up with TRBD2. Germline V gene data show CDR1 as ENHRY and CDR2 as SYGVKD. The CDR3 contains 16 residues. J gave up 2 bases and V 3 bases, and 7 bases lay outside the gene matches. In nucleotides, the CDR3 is TGTGCCATCAGTGACCCGGGACTAGGTGCCACAGATACGCAGTATTTT. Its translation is CAISDPGLGATDTQYF.

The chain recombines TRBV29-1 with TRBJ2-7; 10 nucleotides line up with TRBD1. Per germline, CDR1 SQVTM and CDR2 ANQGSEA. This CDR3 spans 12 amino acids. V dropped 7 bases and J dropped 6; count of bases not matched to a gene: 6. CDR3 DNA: TGCAGCGGGGGACAGGGGTCCCTCGAGCAGTACTTC. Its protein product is CSGGQGSLEQYF.

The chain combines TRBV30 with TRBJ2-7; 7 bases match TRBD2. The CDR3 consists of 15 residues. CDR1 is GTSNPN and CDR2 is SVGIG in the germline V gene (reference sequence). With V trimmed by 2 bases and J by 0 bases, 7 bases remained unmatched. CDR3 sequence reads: CAWSPSGVLSYEQYF. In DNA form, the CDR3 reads TGTGCCTGGAGTCCTAGCGGAGTCCTCTCCTACGAGCAGTACTTC.

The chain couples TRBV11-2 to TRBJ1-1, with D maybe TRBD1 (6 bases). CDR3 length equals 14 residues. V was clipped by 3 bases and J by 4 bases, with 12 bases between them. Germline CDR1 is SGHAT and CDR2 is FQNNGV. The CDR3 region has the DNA TGTGCCAGCAGCTTTAACCAGGGGAGCACTGAAGCTTTCTTT. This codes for CASSFNQGSTEAFF.

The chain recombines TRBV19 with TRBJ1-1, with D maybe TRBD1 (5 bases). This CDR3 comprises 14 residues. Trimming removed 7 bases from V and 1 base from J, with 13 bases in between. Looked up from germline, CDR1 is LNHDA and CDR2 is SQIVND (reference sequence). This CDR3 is CASTAGGWNTEAFF. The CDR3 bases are TGTGCCAGTACGGCGGGGGGGTGGAACACTGAAGCTTTCTTT. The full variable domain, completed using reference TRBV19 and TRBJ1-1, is DGGITQSPKYLFRKEGQNVTLSCEQNLNHDAMYWYRQDPGQGLRLIYYSQIVNDFQKGDIAEGYSVSREKKESFPLTVTSAQKNPTAFYLCASTAGGWNTEAFFGQGTRLTVV.

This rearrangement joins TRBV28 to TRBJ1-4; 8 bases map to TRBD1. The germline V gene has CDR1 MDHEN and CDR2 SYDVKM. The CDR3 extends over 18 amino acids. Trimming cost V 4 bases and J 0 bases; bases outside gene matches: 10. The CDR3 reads CASSSLRTGYATNEKLFF. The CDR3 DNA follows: TGTGCCAGCAGTTCCTTGAGGACAGGGTATGCAACTAATGAAAAACTGTTTTTT. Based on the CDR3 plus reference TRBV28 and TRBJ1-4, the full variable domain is DVKVTQSSRYLVKRTGEKVFLECVQDMDHENMFWYRQDPGLGLRLIYFSYDVKMKEKGDIPEGYSVSREKKERFSLILESASTNQTSMYLCASSSLRTGYATNEKLFFGSGTQLSVL.

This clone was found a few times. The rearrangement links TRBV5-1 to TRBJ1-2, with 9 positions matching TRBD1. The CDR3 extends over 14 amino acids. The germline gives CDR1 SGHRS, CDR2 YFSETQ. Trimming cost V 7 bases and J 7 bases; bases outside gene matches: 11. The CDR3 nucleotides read TGCGCCAGCGGAGATCCGGGACAGGGAGCTGGCTACACCTTC. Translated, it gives CASGDPGQGAGYTF.

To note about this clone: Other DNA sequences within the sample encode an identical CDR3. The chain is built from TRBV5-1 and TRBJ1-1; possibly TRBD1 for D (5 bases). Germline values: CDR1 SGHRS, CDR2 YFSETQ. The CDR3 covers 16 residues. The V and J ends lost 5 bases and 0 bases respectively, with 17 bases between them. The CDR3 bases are TGCGCCAGCAGGGCAGCTCAGGGCAGGTTGAACACTGAAGCTTTCTTT. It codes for CASRAAQGRLNTEAFF.

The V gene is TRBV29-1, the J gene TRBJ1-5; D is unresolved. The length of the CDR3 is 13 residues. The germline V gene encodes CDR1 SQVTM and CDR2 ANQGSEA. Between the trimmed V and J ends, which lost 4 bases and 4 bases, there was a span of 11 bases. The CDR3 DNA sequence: TGCAGCGTTGCCTCCGGGCCGAATCAGCCCCAGCATTTT. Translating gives CSVASGPNQPQHF.

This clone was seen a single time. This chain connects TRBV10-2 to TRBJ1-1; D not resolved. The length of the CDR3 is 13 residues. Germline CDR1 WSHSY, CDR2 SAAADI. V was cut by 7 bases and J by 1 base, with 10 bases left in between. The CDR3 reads CASILSANTEAFF. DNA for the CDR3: TGCGCCAGCATTTTGTCAGCGAACACTGAAGCTTTCTTT.

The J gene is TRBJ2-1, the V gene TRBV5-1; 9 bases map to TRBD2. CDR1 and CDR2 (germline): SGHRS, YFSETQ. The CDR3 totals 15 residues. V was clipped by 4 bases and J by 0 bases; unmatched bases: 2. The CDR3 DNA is TGCGCCAGCAGCCCGACTAGCGGCTCCTACAATGAGCAGTTCTTC. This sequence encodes CASSPTSGSYNEQFF. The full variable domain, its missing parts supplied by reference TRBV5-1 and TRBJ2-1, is KAGVTQTPRYLIKTRGQQVTLSCSPISGHRSVSWYQQTPGQGLQFLFEYFSETQRNKGNFPGRFSGRQFSNSRSEMNVSTLELGDSALYLCASSPTSGSYNEQFFGPGTRLTVL.

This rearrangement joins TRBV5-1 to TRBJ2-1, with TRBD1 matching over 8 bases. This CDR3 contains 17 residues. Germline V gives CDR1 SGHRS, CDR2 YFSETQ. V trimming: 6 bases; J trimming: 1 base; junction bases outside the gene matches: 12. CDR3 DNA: TGCGCCAGCAAACAGGACAGGGCAATTAATTCCTACAATGAGCAGTTCTTC. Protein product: CASKQDRAINSYNEQFF.

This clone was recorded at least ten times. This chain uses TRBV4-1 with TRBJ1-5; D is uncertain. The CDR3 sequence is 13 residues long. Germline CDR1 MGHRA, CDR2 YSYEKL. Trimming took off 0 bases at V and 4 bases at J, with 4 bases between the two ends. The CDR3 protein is CASSQERNQPQHF. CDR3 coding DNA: TGCGCCAGCAGCCAAGAAAGGAATCAGCCCCAGCATTTT.

CDR3: CASSLPRADTQYF. The CDR3 DNA is TGTGCCAGCAGTTTGCCGCGGGCGGATACGCAGTATTTT. The gene calls are TRBV28 and TRBJ2-3, with D maybe TRBD2 (5 bases). The CDR3 sequence is 13 residues long. The V end lost 3 bases, the J end lost 6 bases, and 10 bases lay between the germline ends. Germline V gene lookup returns CDR1 MDHEN and CDR2 SYDVKM.

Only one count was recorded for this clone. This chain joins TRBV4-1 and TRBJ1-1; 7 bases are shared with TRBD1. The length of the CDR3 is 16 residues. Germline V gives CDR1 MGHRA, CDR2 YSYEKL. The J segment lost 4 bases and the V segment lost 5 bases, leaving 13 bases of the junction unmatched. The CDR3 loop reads CASSKRPQGSLTEAFF. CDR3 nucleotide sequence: TGCGCCAGCAGCAAACGGCCACAGGGGTCCCTCACTGAAGCTTTCTTT.

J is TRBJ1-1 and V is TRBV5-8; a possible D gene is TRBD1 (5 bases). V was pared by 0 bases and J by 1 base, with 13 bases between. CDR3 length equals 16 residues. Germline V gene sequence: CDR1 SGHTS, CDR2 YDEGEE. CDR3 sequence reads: CASSLAIGVGNTEAFF. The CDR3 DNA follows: TGTGCCAGCAGCTTGGCCATAGGGGTGGGGAACACTGAAGCTTTCTTT.

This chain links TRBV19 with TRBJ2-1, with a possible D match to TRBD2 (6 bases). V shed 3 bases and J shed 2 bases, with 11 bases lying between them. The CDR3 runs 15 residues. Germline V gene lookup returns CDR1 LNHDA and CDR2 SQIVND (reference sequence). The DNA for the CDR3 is TGTGCCAGTAGTATTTCGGGAGTTCCCTACAATGAGCAGTTCTTC. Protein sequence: CASSISGVPYNEQFF.

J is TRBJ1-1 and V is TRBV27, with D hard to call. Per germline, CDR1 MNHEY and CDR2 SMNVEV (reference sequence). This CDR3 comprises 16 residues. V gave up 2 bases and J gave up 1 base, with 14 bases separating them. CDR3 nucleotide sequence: TGTGCCAGCAGTTTAATCGGACTAGGCGCGAACACTGAAGCTTTCTTT. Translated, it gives CASSLIGLGANTEAFF.

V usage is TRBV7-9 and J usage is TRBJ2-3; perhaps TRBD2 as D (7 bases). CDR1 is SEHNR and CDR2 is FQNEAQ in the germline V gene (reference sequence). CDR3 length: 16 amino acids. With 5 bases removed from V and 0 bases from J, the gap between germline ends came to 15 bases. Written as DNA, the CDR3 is TGTGCCAGCAGCCCAATCGGGGGGCGAAGCACAGATACGCAGTATTTT. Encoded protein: CASSPIGGRSTDTQYF.

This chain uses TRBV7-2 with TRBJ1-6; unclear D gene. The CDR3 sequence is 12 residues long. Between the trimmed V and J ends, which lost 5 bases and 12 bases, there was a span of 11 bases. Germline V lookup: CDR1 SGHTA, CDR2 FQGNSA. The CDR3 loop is CASSPRRGPLHF. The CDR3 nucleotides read TGTGCCAGCAGCCCCCGGCGGGGACCCCTCCACTTT.